The rows below give T cell receptor beta chains drawn from one sample of a study of vaccination and CD4 T cells after COVID-19. A single record per CDR3 protein comes from TCRdb applying MiXCR to the PCR reads. The sample has about 21,000 distinct CDR3 sequences; around 39% are singletons. The antigens these receptors bind are not known. Sequencing was performed on CD4+ T cells from blood, cultured in vitro, taken before SARS-CoV-2 vaccination. These TCRs come from a human donor who received a COVID-19 vaccine. Both conserved end residues are part of each CDR3. D genes are given only for firm matches. A clone size is listed for some rows: how often the clone was seen (once, few, many), or a class if it is expanded.

v_call: TRBV19; d_call: NA; j_call: TRBJ1-1; clone_size: NA; cdr3_aa: CASSIGRGWTEAFF; cdr3_nt: TGTGCCAGTAGTATAGGCCGGGGCTGGACTGAAGCTTTCTTT
v_call: TRBV5-1; d_call: NA; j_call: TRBJ1-1; clone_size: NA; cdr3_aa: CASSLDLAGLGTEAFF; cdr3_nt: TGCGCCAGCAGCTTGGACCTTGCAGGGTTGGGGACTGAAGCTTTCTTT
v_call: TRBV7-2; d_call: TRBD2; j_call: TRBJ2-5; clone_size: NA; cdr3_aa: CASSLTSGDQGWYF; cdr3_nt: TGTGCCAGCAGTCTGACTAGCGGGGACCAGGGGTGGTACTTC
v_call: TRBV5-1; d_call: NA; j_call: TRBJ2-7; clone_size: NA; cdr3_aa: CASSLLVGDLYEQYF; cdr3_nt: TGCGCCAGCAGCTTGCTCGTGGGGGACCTCTACGAGCAGTACTTC
v_call: TRBV10-3; d_call: TRBD2; j_call: TRBJ2-5; clone_size: NA; cdr3_aa: CAISDASGGGRTQYF; cdr3_nt: TGTGCCATCAGTGACGCTAGCGGGGGAGGTCGGACCCAGTACTTC
v_call: TRBV6-1; d_call: NA; j_call: TRBJ2-6; clone_size: few; cdr3_aa: CASSELSSGANVLTF; cdr3_nt: TGTGCCAGTAGTGAACTCAGCTCTGGGGCCAACGTCCTGACTTTC
v_call: TRBV12-3/TRBV12-4; d_call: NA; j_call: TRBJ1-2; clone_size: few; cdr3_aa: CASIRRDRRAFNYGYTF; cdr3_nt: TGTGCCAGCATCCGCCGGGACCGAAGAGCGTTTAACTATGGCTACACCTTC
v_call: TRBV30; d_call: TRBD1; j_call: TRBJ1-2; clone_size: few; cdr3_aa: CASHRGTNYGYTF; cdr3_nt: TGTGCCAGCCACAGGGGGACTAACTATGGCTACACCTTC
v_call: TRBV10-3; d_call: TRBD1; j_call: TRBJ1-5; clone_size: NA; cdr3_aa: CAISGQYNQPQHF; cdr3_nt: TGTGCCATATCGGGACAGTACAATCAGCCCCAGCATTTT
v_call: TRBV7-9; d_call: TRBD1; j_call: TRBJ2-6; clone_size: NA; cdr3_aa: CASSSWTGDYSGANVLTF; cdr3_nt: TGTGCCAGCAGCTCATGGACAGGAGACTACTCTGGGGCCAACGTCCTGACTTTC
v_call: TRBV6-5; d_call: TRBD1; j_call: TRBJ2-7; clone_size: NA; cdr3_aa: CASSSRGQGPPYEQYF; cdr3_nt: TGTGCCAGCAGTTCCCGGGGACAGGGGCCCCCCTACGAGCAGTACTTC
v_call: TRBV7-8; d_call: NA; j_call: TRBJ1-1; clone_size: NA; cdr3_aa: CASSFVRSPLLEAFF; cdr3_nt: TGTGCCAGCAGCTTCGTCAGGTCCCCTTTACTCGAAGCTTTCTTT
v_call: TRBV24-1; d_call: TRBD2; j_call: TRBJ2-3; clone_size: NA; cdr3_aa: CATSDPGTSVQDTQYF; cdr3_nt: TGTGCCACCAGTGATCCCGGGACTAGCGTACAAGATACGCAGTATTTT
v_call: TRBV11-3; d_call: NA; j_call: TRBJ2-7; clone_size: NA; cdr3_aa: CASSLGRGTSSYEQYF; cdr3_nt: TGTGCCAGCAGCTTGGGACGGGGCACGAGCTCCTACGAGCAGTACTTC
v_call: TRBV7-9; d_call: NA; j_call: TRBJ1-5; clone_size: NA; cdr3_aa: CASSLGPGAEQPQHF; cdr3_nt: TGTGCCAGCAGCTTAGGTCCAGGGGCAGAGCAGCCCCAGCATTTT
v_call: TRBV28; d_call: NA; j_call: TRBJ1-3; clone_size: NA; cdr3_aa: CASSLSRLGGSNTIYF; cdr3_nt: TGTGCCAGCAGTCTCTCCCGGCTGGGGGGCTCGAACACCATATATTTT
v_call: TRBV7-8; d_call: NA; j_call: TRBJ2-5; clone_size: NA; cdr3_aa: CASSSPSARETQYF; cdr3_nt: TGTGCCAGCAGCTCCCCTAGCGCCAGAGAGACCCAGTACTTC
v_call: TRBV7-6; d_call: NA; j_call: TRBJ1-6; clone_size: NA; cdr3_aa: CASSSIGQGINSPLHF; cdr3_nt: TGTGCCAGCAGCTCCATCGGGCAGGGGATTAATTCACCCCTCCACTTT
v_call: TRBV7-8; d_call: NA; j_call: TRBJ1-4; clone_size: NA; cdr3_aa: CASSLVQGSEKLFF; cdr3_nt: TGTGCCAGCAGCTTAGTCCAGGGTAGTGAAAAACTGTTTTTT
v_call: TRBV25-1; d_call: TRBD2; j_call: TRBJ2-2; clone_size: NA; cdr3_aa: CASSRLAATGELFF; cdr3_nt: TGTGCCAGTAGTAGACTAGCGGCGACCGGGGAGCTGTTTTTT
v_call: TRBV7-8; d_call: NA; j_call: TRBJ1-1; clone_size: NA; cdr3_aa: CASSLAPQGNTEAFF; cdr3_nt: TGTGCCAGCAGCTTAGCGCCCCAAGGGAACACTGAAGCTTTCTTT
v_call: TRBV11-2; d_call: TRBD2; j_call: TRBJ2-3; clone_size: NA; cdr3_aa: CASSRSYPSGGGADTQYF; cdr3_nt: TGTGCCAGCAGCCGATCTTACCCTAGCGGGGGGGGCGCAGATACGCAGTATTTT
v_call: TRBV7-2; d_call: TRBD1; j_call: TRBJ1-1; clone_size: NA; cdr3_aa: CASSTRQGLSTEAFF; cdr3_nt: TGTGCCAGCAGCACCCGACAGGGTTTGAGTACTGAAGCTTTCTTT
v_call: TRBV7-9; d_call: NA; j_call: TRBJ1-1; clone_size: NA; cdr3_aa: CASSLGNGPNTEAFF; cdr3_nt: TGTGCCAGCAGCTTAGGGAATGGGCCTAACACTGAAGCTTTCTTT
v_call: TRBV27; d_call: NA; j_call: TRBJ2-1; clone_size: NA; cdr3_aa: CASSSPGRINEQFF; cdr3_nt: TGTGCCAGCAGTTCCCCCGGACGGATCAATGAGCAGTTCTTC
v_call: TRBV19; d_call: TRBD1; j_call: TRBJ2-2; clone_size: NA; cdr3_aa: CASSIDRAGAGELFF; cdr3_nt: TGTGCCAGTAGTATTGACAGGGCCGGCGCCGGGGAGCTGTTTTTT
v_call: TRBV3-1; d_call: TRBD1; j_call: TRBJ1-6; clone_size: once; cdr3_aa: CASSQARTGVDSPLHF; cdr3_nt: TGTGCCAGCAGCCAAGCCCGGACAGGGGTCGATTCACCCCTCCACTTT
v_call: TRBV19; d_call: NA; j_call: TRBJ1-1; clone_size: few; cdr3_aa: CASSMTLSNTEAFF; cdr3_nt: TGTGCCAGTAGTATGACTCTGTCGAACACTGAAGCTTTCTTT
v_call: TRBV21-1; d_call: NA; j_call: TRBJ1-1; clone_size: NA; cdr3_aa: CASSKGKAFF; cdr3_nt: TGTGCCAGCAGCAAGGGCAAAGCTTTCTTT
v_call: TRBV20-1; d_call: NA; j_call: TRBJ1-4; clone_size: few; cdr3_aa: CSGTRDEKLFF; cdr3_nt: TGCAGTGGTACGAGGGATGAAAAACTGTTTTTT
v_call: TRBV7-9; d_call: NA; j_call: TRBJ1-5; clone_size: few; cdr3_aa: CASSLTGRDNQPQHF; cdr3_nt: TGTGCCAGCAGCTTAACGGGGCGGGACAATCAGCCCCAGCATTTT
v_call: TRBV20-1; d_call: TRBD2; j_call: TRBJ2-5; clone_size: few; cdr3_aa: CSAILRAGGVETQYF; cdr3_nt: TGCAGTGCGATTCTCAGGGCGGGGGGTGTGGAGACCCAGTACTTC
v_call: TRBV20-1; d_call: NA; j_call: TRBJ2-3; clone_size: once; cdr3_aa: CSARGGAAFSTDTQYF; cdr3_nt: TGCAGTGCTAGAGGGGGGGCGGCTTTTAGCACAGATACGCAGTATTTT
v_call: TRBV6-1; d_call: TRBD1; j_call: TRBJ1-3; clone_size: NA; cdr3_aa: CASSPGTAHSGNTIYF; cdr3_nt: TGTGCCAGCAGCCCGGGGACAGCGCACTCTGGAAACACCATATATTTT
v_call: TRBV19; d_call: TRBD1; j_call: TRBJ1-2; clone_size: NA; cdr3_aa: CASSLRRTGGYGYTF; cdr3_nt: TGTGCCAGTAGTTTACGACGGACAGGGGGCTATGGCTACACCTTC
v_call: TRBV7-2; d_call: NA; j_call: TRBJ2-5; clone_size: NA; cdr3_aa: CASSRVRGEETQYF; cdr3_nt: TGTGCCAGCAGCCGGGTGCGAGGGGAGGAGACCCAGTACTTC
v_call: TRBV7-9; d_call: TRBD2; j_call: TRBJ2-5; clone_size: few; cdr3_aa: CASSPGTSGRETQYF; cdr3_nt: TGTGCCAGCAGTCCCGGGACTAGCGGGCGAGAGACCCAGTACTTC
v_call: TRBV6-5; d_call: TRBD1; j_call: TRBJ2-7; clone_size: few; cdr3_aa: CASSYDRDHLPMQYF; cdr3_nt: TGTGCCAGCAGTTACGACAGGGACCATCTCCCGATGCAGTACTTC
v_call: TRBV29-1; d_call: NA; j_call: TRBJ2-3; clone_size: once; cdr3_aa: CSVWTASTDTQYF; cdr3_nt: TGCAGCGTTTGGACGGCTAGCACAGATACGCAGTATTTT
v_call: TRBV6-2/TRBV6-3; d_call: TRBD1; j_call: TRBJ1-2; clone_size: NA; cdr3_aa: CASSSGQSFNYGYTF; cdr3_nt: TGTGCCAGCAGTTCGGGACAGTCCTTCAACTATGGCTACACCTTC
v_call: TRBV7-6; d_call: NA; j_call: TRBJ2-2; clone_size: NA; cdr3_aa: CASSLTTGELFF; cdr3_nt: TGTGCCAGCAGCTTAACCACCGGGGAGCTGTTTTTT
v_call: TRBV10-3; d_call: NA; j_call: TRBJ2-2; clone_size: NA; cdr3_aa: CAISPTALGAGELFF; cdr3_nt: TGTGCCATCAGCCCCACGGCCCTAGGGGCCGGGGAGCTGTTTTTT
v_call: TRBV19; d_call: NA; j_call: TRBJ1-5; clone_size: NA; cdr3_aa: CASSIFTASANQPQHF; cdr3_nt: TGTGCCAGTAGTATTTTCACCGCCAGTGCCAATCAGCCCCAGCATTTT
v_call: TRBV5-1; d_call: NA; j_call: TRBJ1-6; clone_size: few; cdr3_aa: CASSFRGDSPLHF; cdr3_nt: TGCGCCAGCAGCTTTAGAGGTGATTCACCCCTCCACTTT
v_call: TRBV28; d_call: NA; j_call: TRBJ2-3; clone_size: NA; cdr3_aa: CASKKYLGNTQYF; cdr3_nt: TGTGCCAGCAAGAAGTACCTGGGGAATACGCAGTATTTT
v_call: TRBV30; d_call: NA; j_call: TRBJ1-2; clone_size: NA; cdr3_aa: CAWSVRRDYGYTF; cdr3_nt: TGTGCCTGGAGTGTCCGCCGAGACTATGGCTACACCTTC
v_call: TRBV18; d_call: NA; j_call: TRBJ2-1; clone_size: NA; cdr3_aa: CASSPPNGAGDEQFF; cdr3_nt: TGTGCCAGCTCACCACCGAACGGGGCTGGGGATGAGCAGTTCTTC
v_call: TRBV20-1; d_call: TRBD1; j_call: TRBJ1-1; clone_size: NA; cdr3_aa: CSARGTGGLGDTEAFF; cdr3_nt: TGCAGTGCTAGAGGGACAGGGGGCCTGGGGGATACTGAAGCTTTCTTT
v_call: TRBV24-1; d_call: TRBD1; j_call: TRBJ1-2; clone_size: NA; cdr3_aa: CATSDSGQLYGYTF; cdr3_nt: TGTGCCACCAGTGATTCGGGACAGTTATATGGCTACACCTTC
v_call: TRBV24-1; d_call: NA; j_call: TRBJ2-1; clone_size: NA; cdr3_aa: CATSERLGTTLFSYNEQFF; cdr3_nt: TGTGCCACCAGTGAAAGGTTGGGGACCACCCTTTTTTCCTACAATGAGCAGTTCTTC
v_call: TRBV5-6; d_call: TRBD1; j_call: TRBJ1-1; clone_size: few; cdr3_aa: CASSTTGLNTEAFF; cdr3_nt: TGTGCCAGCAGCACGACAGGGCTTAACACTGAAGCTTTCTTT
v_call: TRBV24-1; d_call: NA; j_call: TRBJ2-6; clone_size: NA; cdr3_aa: CATSANQGEAFGANVLTF; cdr3_nt: TGTGCCACCAGTGCCAACCAGGGGGAGGCTTTTGGGGCCAACGTCCTGACTTTC
v_call: TRBV6-1; d_call: NA; j_call: TRBJ1-5; clone_size: NA; cdr3_aa: CASKATGQGGDQPQHF; cdr3_nt: TGTGCCAGCAAGGCCACAGGCCAAGGGGGAGATCAGCCCCAGCATTTT
v_call: TRBV25-1; d_call: NA; j_call: TRBJ2-7; clone_size: NA; cdr3_aa: CASSAYRNSHEQYF; cdr3_nt: TGTGCCAGCAGTGCTTACAGGAATTCCCACGAGCAGTACTTC
v_call: TRBV20-1; d_call: NA; j_call: TRBJ2-2; clone_size: NA; cdr3_aa: CSASRNTGELFF; cdr3_nt: TGCAGTGCTAGTAGGAACACCGGGGAGCTGTTTTTT